This T cell receptor (beta chain) originates from a study of lymphopenia after photon versus proton radiotherapy. As concerns this clone: The antigen remains unidentified.

The V gene lost 2 bases and the J gene lost 9 bases, with 11 bases spanning the gap. The CDR3 is made up of 13 amino acids. Germline loops: CDR1 KGHSH, CDR2 LQKENI. Here immunoSEQ multiplex PCR was the method, and the copy in TCRdb shows in-frame clones only, minus some. The sample carries approximately 80,000 clones, around four fifths recorded once. Points from the study as a whole: Post-nadir diversity loss with photons came from oligoclonal expansion, particularly CD8+ Temra cells.

Sequenced material: peripheral blood, taken from a patient treated with proton-based radiotherapy. The chain couples TRBV18 to TRBJ2-1; weak D call: TRBD2 (6 bases). The receptor's source is a man in his fifties or sixties with pancreatic cancer. In DNA, the CDR3 is TGTGCCAGCTCACCAACTAGCTCGAGTGAGCAGTTCTTC. This sequence encodes CASSPTSSSEQFF. The full variable domain, completed using reference TRBV18 and TRBJ2-1, is NAGVMQNPRHLVRRRGQEARLRCSPMKGHSHVYWYRQLPEEGLKFMVYLQKENIIDESGMPKERFSAEFPKEGPSILRIQQVVRGDSAAYFCASSPTSSSEQFFGPGTRLTVL.